These T cell receptor beta chains were read from a single sample in a study of blood T cell repertoires in COVID-19. Produced via immunoSEQ multiplex PCR; TCRdb's table is partial and in-frame only. The table lists some 140,000 clones, about four fifths of them singletons, with around 3.1% in the top ten. Sequencing was carried out using peripheral blood. The origin of the receptors is a woman older than 75 with acute or convalescent COVID-19. The CDR3 runs from the conserved cysteine through the conserved F or W. The D gene is left open where the match is weak. Some rows have no size entry. The others give once, few or many, or a class for an expanded clone.

CDR3 protein: CASGLTGYGNEKLFF; CDR3 DNA: TGTGCTAGTGGTTTGACAGGGTATGGTAATGAAAAACTGTTTTTT; V gene: TRBV12-5; clone size: -; D gene: -; J gene: TRBJ1-4
CDR3 protein: CASSWDSADTQYF; CDR3 DNA: TGCGCCAGCAGTTGGGACTCTGCGGATACGCAGTATTTT; V gene: TRBV5-1; clone size: few; D gene: -; J gene: TRBJ2-3
CDR3 protein: CASSRQGAHNEQFF; CDR3 DNA: TGTGCCAGCAGTAGACAGGGGGCTCACAATGAGCAGTTCTTC; V gene: TRBV6-5; clone size: -; D gene: TRBD1; J gene: TRBJ2-1
CDR3 protein: CASSIDGQGNYEQYF; CDR3 DNA: TGTGCCAGTAGTATAGACGGACAGGGAAACTACGAGCAGTACTTC; V gene: TRBV19; clone size: -; D gene: TRBD1; J gene: TRBJ2-7
CDR3 protein: CASSFLRPPSGYTF; CDR3 DNA: TGTGCCAGCAGCTTTCTTCGACCTCCCTCGGGGTACACCTTC; V gene: TRBV5-6; clone size: -; D gene: -; J gene: TRBJ1-2
CDR3 protein: CASSRTSGGAYNEQFF; CDR3 DNA: TGTGCCAGCAGCCGGACTAGCGGGGGGGCGTACAATGAGCAGTTCTTC; V gene: TRBV14; clone size: few; D gene: TRBD2; J gene: TRBJ2-1
CDR3 protein: CASSFLRDANTEAFF; CDR3 DNA: TGTGCCAGCTCTTTTCTGCGGGACGCGAACACTGAAGCTTTCTTT; V gene: TRBV19; clone size: -; D gene: -; J gene: TRBJ1-1
CDR3 protein: CASSEDRAVYEQYF; CDR3 DNA: TGTGCCAGCAGTGAAGACAGGGCCGTCTACGAGCAGTACTTC; V gene: TRBV6-1; clone size: -; D gene: -; J gene: TRBJ2-7
CDR3 protein: CASSYGRDGGNQPQHF; CDR3 DNA: TGTGCCAGCAGTTACGGGAGGGATGGTGGCAATCAGCCCCAGCATTTT; V gene: TRBV6-2/TRBV6-3; clone size: -; D gene: -; J gene: TRBJ1-5
CDR3 protein: CASSLPGQPNYEQYF; CDR3 DNA: TGTGCCAGCAGCTTGCCTGGACAACCCAACTACGAGCAGTACTTC; V gene: TRBV5-8; clone size: -; D gene: -; J gene: TRBJ2-7
CDR3 protein: CASRGQGDQPQHF; CDR3 DNA: TGTGCCAGTAGGGGACAGGGCGATCAGCCCCAGCATTTT; V gene: TRBV19; clone size: once; D gene: TRBD1; J gene: TRBJ1-5
CDR3 protein: CASSQDSQPPSRKGLGGTEAFF; CDR3 DNA: TGTGCCAGCAGCCAAGATTCACAACCCCCCAGCCGTAAAGGCCTAGGGGGCACTGAAGCTTTCTTT; V gene: TRBV3-1/TRBV3-2; clone size: -; D gene: -; J gene: TRBJ1-1
CDR3 protein: CASSEGTGQGQPQHF; CDR3 DNA: TGTGCCAGCAGTGAAGGGACCGGCCAGGGTCAGCCCCAGCATTTT; V gene: TRBV2; clone size: -; D gene: -; J gene: TRBJ1-5
CDR3 protein: CASSTTKGTEAFF; CDR3 DNA: TGTGCCAGTAGTACGACAAAGGGGACTGAAGCTTTCTTT; V gene: TRBV19; clone size: -; D gene: -; J gene: TRBJ1-1
CDR3 protein: CASSSRSSGGAGANVLTF; CDR3 DNA: TGTGCCAGCAGCTCTAGGTCTAGCGGGGGGGCTGGGGCCAACGTCCTGACTTTC; V gene: TRBV7-2; clone size: -; D gene: TRBD2; J gene: TRBJ2-6
CDR3 protein: CASSLGHFKPEAFF; CDR3 DNA: TGTGCCAGCAGTTTAGGGCACTTTAAGCCTGAAGCTTTCTTT; V gene: TRBV27; clone size: -; D gene: -; J gene: TRBJ1-1
CDR3 protein: CASSRNRGGMNNEQFF; CDR3 DNA: TGTGCCAGCAGCCGGAACCGGGGGGGGATGAACAATGAGCAGTTCTTC; V gene: TRBV5-4; clone size: -; D gene: TRBD2; J gene: TRBJ2-1
CDR3 protein: CSALDTYEQYF; CDR3 DNA: TGCAGTGCCCTTGACACCTACGAGCAGTACTTC; V gene: TRBV20-1; clone size: -; D gene: -; J gene: TRBJ2-7
CDR3 protein: CASSLNGGATGNTIYF; CDR3 DNA: TGTGCCAGCAGCTTAAATGGAGGGGCTACTGGAAACACCATATATTTT; V gene: TRBV7-3; clone size: -; D gene: -; J gene: TRBJ1-3
CDR3 protein: CASSFQAPWEAFF; CDR3 DNA: TGCGCCAGCAGCTTCCAAGCGCCATGGGAAGCTTTCTTT; V gene: TRBV5-1; clone size: -; D gene: -; J gene: TRBJ1-1
CDR3 protein: CASSPDRVSPLHF; CDR3 DNA: TGCGCCAGCAGCCCGGACAGGGTCTCACCCCTCCACTTT; V gene: TRBV5-1; clone size: -; D gene: TRBD1; J gene: TRBJ1-6
CDR3 protein: CASSLTRGGLLEQYF; CDR3 DNA: TGTGCCAGCAGCTTAACGCGGGGGGGTTTACTAGAGCAGTACTTC; V gene: TRBV11-2; clone size: -; D gene: TRBD2; J gene: TRBJ2-7
CDR3 protein: CASSLVIAGNEQFF; CDR3 DNA: TGCGCCAGCAGCTTGGTTATAGCGGGCAATGAGCAGTTCTTC; V gene: TRBV5-1; clone size: -; D gene: TRBD2; J gene: TRBJ2-1
CDR3 protein: CAWSVSLYSNQPQHF; CDR3 DNA: TGTGCCTGGAGTGTCTCTCTTTATAGCAATCAGCCCCAGCATTTT; V gene: TRBV30; clone size: -; D gene: -; J gene: TRBJ1-5
CDR3 protein: CASSLAAGVTDTQYF; CDR3 DNA: TGTGCCAGCAGCTTGGCAGCGGGGGTCACAGATACGCAGTATTTT; V gene: TRBV5-6; clone size: -; D gene: TRBD2; J gene: TRBJ2-3
CDR3 protein: CASSLGPDRGKYGYTF; CDR3 DNA: TGTGCCAGCAGCTTAGGGCCCGACAGGGGGAAGTATGGCTACACCTTC; V gene: TRBV7-6; clone size: once; D gene: TRBD1; J gene: TRBJ1-2
CDR3 protein: CASSLVGRGRYEQYF; CDR3 DNA: TGTGCCAGCAGCTTAGTAGGCAGGGGGAGGTACGAGCAGTACTTC; V gene: TRBV7-8; clone size: once; D gene: -; J gene: TRBJ2-7
CDR3 protein: CASSLQNSYEQYF; CDR3 DNA: TGTGCCAGCAGCCTACAGAACTCCTACGAGCAGTACTTC; V gene: TRBV5-4; clone size: -; D gene: -; J gene: TRBJ2-7
CDR3 protein: CASSYQMADTNQPQHF; CDR3 DNA: TGTGCCAGCAGTTACCAGATGGCAGACACCAATCAGCCCCAGCATTTT; V gene: TRBV6-6; clone size: once; D gene: -; J gene: TRBJ1-5
CDR3 protein: CASSQPTGSQYNEQFF; CDR3 DNA: TGCGCCAGCAGCCAACCAACAGGAAGTCAATACAATGAGCAGTTCTTC; V gene: TRBV4-1; clone size: -; D gene: -; J gene: TRBJ2-1